This is a list of T cell receptor beta chains from one sample in a study of identical twins. One entry per CDR3 protein results from TCRdb running MiXCR on the 5' RACE reads. The sample contains roughly 480,000 distinct CDR3 sequences, approximately 24% of which appear only once. These sequences were also reported in another study, on T cells expressing NK-cell markers.

Sequenced input: CD4+ T cells sorted from blood. Receptors were obtained from a woman under 30 in good health. Both conserved end residues are part of each CDR3. Each record gives: D gene, clone size, J gene, V gene, CDR3 protein. The D gene is left open where the match is weak. Not every row has a clone size; where given, it reads once, few, many or a size class.

d_gene: .
abundance: .
j_gene: TRBJ2-7
v_gene: TRBV9
CDR3aa: CASSVWPSHEQYF

d_gene: .
abundance: .
j_gene: TRBJ2-3
v_gene: TRBV5-1
CDR3aa: CASSLIQALDTQYF

d_gene: .
abundance: .
j_gene: TRBJ1-2
v_gene: TRBV7-8
CDR3aa: CASSLQDRSKNYGYTF

d_gene: TRBD2
abundance: .
j_gene: TRBJ2-3
v_gene: TRBV4-2
CDR3aa: CASSLPSPVSGGAEDTQYF

d_gene: .
abundance: few
j_gene: TRBJ1-1
v_gene: TRBV2
CDR3aa: CASSEVLGHPGTEAFF

d_gene: .
abundance: .
j_gene: TRBJ2-7
v_gene: TRBV4-3
CDR3aa: CASSQGITYEQYF

d_gene: .
abundance: .
j_gene: TRBJ2-3
v_gene: TRBV12-3/TRBV12-4
CDR3aa: CASSLGEENTQYF

d_gene: .
abundance: many
j_gene: TRBJ2-3
v_gene: TRBV12-3/TRBV12-4
CDR3aa: CASSFVGGADADTQYF

d_gene: .
abundance: .
j_gene: TRBJ2-1
v_gene: TRBV12-3/TRBV12-4
CDR3aa: CASSPQAASYNEQFF

d_gene: TRBD1
abundance: .
j_gene: TRBJ2-7
v_gene: TRBV12-3/TRBV12-4
CDR3aa: CASSTMTGSGVFEQYF

d_gene: TRBD1
abundance: few
j_gene: TRBJ2-1
v_gene: TRBV5-1
CDR3aa: CASSVGTGKNNEQFF

d_gene: TRBD1
abundance: .
j_gene: TRBJ2-1
v_gene: TRBV7-9
CDR3aa: CASSPQGAPKQFF

d_gene: .
abundance: .
j_gene: TRBJ2-1
v_gene: TRBV20-1
CDR3aa: CSASHPQDNEQFF